The entry below describes one TCR beta chain. The sample is drawn from a study of T cell responses to AZD1222 COVID-19 vaccine. Trimming shortened V by 2 bases and J by 7 bases, and 15 bases separated the two germline ends. The CDR3 contains 14 residues. Germline lookup yields CDR1 MNHEY and CDR2 SMNVEV (reference sequence). The assay was immunoSEQ multiplex PCR, and TCRdb's table has in-frame clones only and misses some. The sample shows roughly 190,000 clones, roughly 92% of them seen only once. The chain employs TRBV27 and TRBJ2-7; D gene uncertain. The material sequenced was peripheral blood, taken 28 days after the second AZD1222 dose. The receptor was derived from an adult who received the AZD1222 COVID-19 vaccine. CDR3 sequence reads: CASSLRQVSPEQYF. CDR3 coding DNA: TGTGCCAGCAGTTTAAGGCAGGTCAGTCCGGAGCAGTACTTC.